This TCR beta chain was found in a study of blood T cell repertoires in COVID-19. Study-wide background: Collection of acute and convalescent COVID-19 samples took place in the United States, Italy and Spain.

Clones were sequenced by immunoSEQ multiplex PCR, and TCRdb holds only the in-frame ones, with some missing. The sample contains roughly 350,000 clones, roughly 90% of which appear only once. Trimming cost V 2 bases and J 5 bases; bases outside gene matches: 3. Germline V gene lookup returns CDR1 MNHEY and CDR2 SVGAGI. This CDR3 has 15 amino acids. This clonotype was sampled from a woman between 50 and 59 years old with active or convalescent COVID-19. What was sequenced was peripheral blood. V gene TRBV6-5 combines with J gene TRBJ1-1, with 12 bases matching TRBD1. The CDR3 sequence is CASSYGTGGRTEAFF. In DNA, the CDR3 is TGTGCCAGCAGTTACGGGACAGGGGGCAGGACTGAAGCTTTCTTT.